Listed below are T cell receptor beta chains from one sample, sequenced in a study of vaccination and CD4 T cells after COVID-19. No antigen has been assigned to these receptors. TCRdb analysed the PCR reads with MiXCR anew, one entry per CDR3 protein. The top ten clones hold over 4% of a sample with some 21,000 distinct CDR3 sequences, around two fifths of them seen once. Sample: CD4+ T cells from blood, cultured in vitro, taken before SARS-CoV-2 vaccination. These receptors all come from a human donor who had recovered from COVID-19. CDR3s include the opening cysteine and the closing phenylalanine or tryptophan. A D gene is named only where the DNA matches it firmly. Not all rows give a size; the values are once, few, many and, for expanded clones, a class.

TRBJ1-2	TRBV19	-	few	CASSMSASYGYTF	TGTGCCAGTAGTATGTCAGCTTCCTATGGCTACACCTTC
TRBJ2-4	TRBV20-1	TRBD2	-	CSATGLAGGPTDIQYF	TGCAGTGCCACTGGACTAGCGGGGGGGCCGACTGACATTCAGTACTTC
TRBJ1-5	TRBV20-1	TRBD1	few	CSAPKTGTGNQPQHF	TGCAGTGCTCCTAAGACAGGGACGGGCAATCAGCCCCAGCATTTT
TRBJ2-7	TRBV11-3	-	-	CASSSVSESYEQYF	TGTGCCAGCAGCTCAGTTTCGGAGTCCTACGAGCAGTACTTC
TRBJ2-5	TRBV6-2/TRBV6-3	TRBD2	-	CASSYSWVVGLAGADREETQYF	TGTGCCAGCAGTTACTCGTGGGTGGTCGGGCTAGCGGGGGCTGACAGGGAGGAGACCCAGTACTTC
TRBJ2-2	TRBV6-1	-	few	CASSRPTVRGTGELFF	TGTGCCAGCAGCCGCCCGACTGTCCGGGGCACCGGGGAGCTGTTTTTT
TRBJ2-3	TRBV19	TRBD2	few	CASSRGGVGTDTQYF	TGTGCCAGTAGTAGGGGGGGAGTCGGCACAGATACGCAGTATTTT
TRBJ1-2	TRBV7-9	TRBD1	-	CASSHGVAGGADYGYTF	TGTGCCAGCAGCCACGGCGTGGCAGGGGGCGCAGACTATGGCTACACCTTC
TRBJ2-7	TRBV19	-	once	CASSILGGAGEQYF	TGTGCCAGTAGTATTCTTGGGGGGGCTGGCGAGCAGTACTTC
TRBJ2-6	TRBV12-5	-	-	CASRRGEPGANVLTF	TGTGCTAGCAGGAGAGGGGAGCCTGGGGCCAACGTCCTGACTTTC
TRBJ2-3	TRBV20-1	-	-	CSARDWGLRTDTQYF	TGCAGTGCTAGAGATTGGGGGCTGCGCACAGATACGCAGTATTTT
TRBJ1-5	TRBV6-5	-	medium-sized	CASSSGKSNQPQHF	TGTGCCAGCAGTTCGGGCAAGAGCAATCAGCCCCAGCATTTT